The 16 T cell receptor beta chains below were found in one sample sequenced in a study of CD8+CD57+ T cells in acquired aplastic anemia. Using genomic DNA as the template, TCR beta VDJ and CDR3 profiling was carried out. Using its own MiXCR run on the reads, TCRdb lists one record per CDR3 protein. Of 35,000 to 45,000 distinct CDR3 sequences in the sample, approximately 71% were seen once. Specimen: sorted CD4+, CD8+, or CD8+CD57+ T cells (not recorded which) from PBMCs. The receptors here all came from a human donor in good health, serving as a control.

The V and J genes are TRBV15 and TRBJ2-7; 11 bases fit TRBD2. The CDR3 consists of 15 residues. V gave up 5 bases and J gave up 6 bases; unmatched junction bases: 9. Germline V gene sequence: CDR1 LNHNV, CDR2 YYDKDF (reference sequence). DNA for the CDR3: TGTGCCACCAGCCGATCACTAGCGGGAGAGGCCGAGCAGTACTTC. It codes for CATSRSLAGEAEQYF.

V is TRBV24-1 and J is TRBJ2-1, with 9 positions matching TRBD2. This CDR3 is 17 amino acids long. V was clipped by 4 bases and J by 4 bases; unmatched bases: 10. The germline gives CDR1 KGHDR, CDR2 SFDVKD. Here the CDR3 DNA reads TGTGCCACCAGTGACCACCCTAGCGGGACTAATTACAATGAGCAGTTCTTC. This gives the protein CATSDHPSGTNYNEQFF.

This clonotype was seen once. The gene calls are TRBV19 and TRBJ1-5; D remains unclear. The CDR3 length is 13 residues. The V gene lost 3 bases and the J gene lost 5 bases, with 8 bases spanning the gap. Germline loops: CDR1 LNHDA, CDR2 SQIVND (reference sequence). The CDR3 spells CASSISLYQPQHF. DNA of the CDR3: TGTGCCAGTAGTATCTCCTTGTATCAGCCCCAGCATTTT.

V gene TRBV9 combines with J gene TRBJ1-2; no reliable D call. V lost 6 bases and J 5 bases, leaving 11 bases between the germline ends. Germline V gene lookup returns CDR1 SGDLS and CDR2 YYNGEE. CDR3 length equals 12 residues. CDR3 nucleotide sequence: TGTGCCAGCAACATACGAGAGTATGGCTACACCTTC. Amino acids: CASNIREYGYTF.

V usage is TRBV9 and J usage is TRBJ2-6; D is unclear. V gave up 1 base and J gave up 2 bases, with 1 base separating them. The CDR3 length is 13 residues. Germline V gives CDR1 SGDLS, CDR2 YYNGEE. CDR3 nucleotide sequence: TGTGCCAGCAGCGTACCTGGGGCCAACGTCCTGACTTTC. Residues: CASSVPGANVLTF.

This clonotype was counted between two and nine times. V gene TRBV29-1 combines with J gene TRBJ1-1; D possibly corresponds to TRBD1 (5 bases). The V end lost 6 bases, the J end lost 3 bases, and 17 bases lay between the germline ends. CDR1 is SQVTM, CDR2 ANQGSEA, per germline. The CDR3 loop spans 14 amino acids. CDR3 nucleotide sequence: TGCAGCGTACCAAGGCCGGGACGGGACACTGAAGCTTTCTTT. Translating gives CSVPRPGRDTEAFF.

The chain employs TRBV19 and TRBJ1-2, with no clear D. From germline, CDR1 is LNHDA and CDR2 SQIVND (reference sequence). This CDR3 comprises 14 residues. Trimming stripped 5 bases from V and 7 bases from J, with 17 bases between. CDR3: CASSFTGANSGYTF. The CDR3 DNA reads as TGTGCCAGTAGTTTTACCGGCGCAAATAGTGGCTACACCTTC. The complete variable domain, with remaining parts taken from reference TRBV19 and TRBJ1-2, reads DGGITQSPKYLFRKEGQNVTLSCEQNLNHDAMYWYRQDPGQGLRLIYYSQIVNDFQKGDIAEGYSVSREKKESFPLTVTSAQKNPTAFYLCASSFTGANSGYTFGSGTRLTVV.

This clonotype was picked up a small number of times. CDR3 region: CASSVDGRATDTQYF. The CDR3 DNA sequence: TGTGCCAGCAGCGTAGACGGGAGGGCCACAGATACGCAGTATTTT. The chain carries TRBV9 and TRBJ2-3; 8 bases line up with TRBD2. The CDR3 sequence is 15 residues long. Germline assignment: CDR1 SGDLS and CDR2 YYNGEE. Losses at the gene ends were 0 bases for V and 2 bases for J; bases not matched to a gene: 2.

The rearrangement links TRBV24-1 to TRBJ2-7; D unclear. CDR1 and CDR2 (germline): KGHDR, SFDVKD. Trimming pared 10 bases from V and 7 bases from J, leaving 13 bases between. The CDR3 is 11 residues long. Here the CDR3 reads CATSAEGEQYF. CDR3 bases: TGTGCCACATCGGCAGAAGGAGAGCAGTACTTC.

V and J are TRBV10-3 and TRBJ1-1; 7 nucleotides align to TRBD1. CDR1 and CDR2 from the germline V gene are ENHRY and SYGVKD. The CDR3 has 13 amino acids. Trimming at V came to 4 bases and at J to 10 bases, leaving 9 bases not matched to a gene. In nucleotides, the CDR3 is TGTGCCATCAGTGCGGAGGGGGCAGGGGGAGCTTTCTTT. It specifies CAISAEGAGGAFF.

This clonotype was seen a handful of times. The chain combines TRBV7-8 with TRBJ2-5; 7 bases map to TRBD2. V was clipped by 5 bases and J by 5 bases; unmatched bases: 14. The germline V gene has CDR1 SGHVS and CDR2 FQNEAQ. The CDR3 covers 16 residues. The CDR3 nucleotides are TGTGCCAGCAGCGAGGGGAGGGGCTCAGGTTGGGAGACCCAGTACTTC. Residues: CASSEGRGSGWETQYF.

In its sample, this clonotype ranks as medium-sized. The genes are TRBV29-1 and TRBJ1-1; D possibly corresponds to TRBD1 (6 bases). The CDR3 has 14 amino acids. V was clipped by 6 bases and J by 10 bases, with 24 bases between them. Germline lookup yields CDR1 SQVTM and CDR2 ANQGSEA. Written as DNA, the CDR3 is TGCAGCGTCCCAGGGGATTATCCGTCTGGGGGAGCTTTCTTT. The encoded protein is CSVPGDYPSGGAFF.

This clonotype was counted a few times. V gene TRBV2 combines with J gene TRBJ1-1; a weak D match, TRBD1 (5 bases). Trimming stripped 4 bases from V and 0 bases from J, with 21 bases between. The CDR3 has 18 residues. Germline V gene lookup returns CDR1 SNHLY and CDR2 FYNNEI. The CDR3 sequence is CASSGGRTTIGMNTEAFF. CDR3 nucleotides: TGTGCCAGCAGTGGGGGACGGACCACCATAGGTATGAACACTGAAGCTTTCTTT.

This clonotype occurred a few times. The chain joins TRBV5-8 to TRBJ1-2; D perhaps matches TRBD1 (6 bases). Trimming removed 1 base from V and 4 bases from J, with 11 bases in between. The germline V gene has CDR1 SGHTS and CDR2 YDEGEE. The CDR3 loop spans 14 amino acids. Written as DNA, the CDR3 is TGTGCCAGCAGCTTGTCGGTCAGGGGCTATGGCTACACCTTC. Translating it yields CASSLSVRGYGYTF.

The CDR3 protein is CASSLVPGTITDTQYF. DNA of the CDR3: TGTGCCAGCAGCTTAGTTCCGGGGACGATCACAGATACGCAGTATTTT. V usage is TRBV7-8 and J usage is TRBJ2-3; D may correspond to TRBD1 or TRBD2 (5 bases each). Germline V gene data show CDR1 as SGHVS and CDR2 as FQNEAQ. The V gene lost 1 base and the J gene lost 2 bases, with 13 bases spanning the gap. The CDR3 has 16 residues. Filled out from reference TRBV7-8 and TRBJ2-3, the complete variable domain reads GAGVSQSPRYKVAKRGQDVALRCDPISGHVSLFWYQQALGQGPEFLTYFQNEAQLDKSGLPSDRFFAERPEGSVSTLKIQRTQQEDSAVYLCASSLVPGTITDTQYFGPGTRLTVL.

This clonotype was counted at least ten times. The chain joins TRBV27 to TRBJ1-2; TRBD1 might be the D (5 bases). The CDR3 spans 17 residues. Germline loops: CDR1 MNHEY, CDR2 SMNVEV (reference sequence). Trimming took 3 bases from V and 0 from J, leaving 17 bases between them. The CDR3 region is CASSFRAGPQSNYGYTF. DNA for the CDR3: TGTGCCAGCAGTTTTAGGGCAGGGCCCCAATCTAACTATGGCTACACCTTC.